The next 10 T cell receptor beta chains were all read from a single sample in a study of memory CD4+ T cells and cytomegalovirus serostatus. Libraries were prepared by immunoSEQ multiplex PCR; TCRdb keeps only in-frame clonotypes and omits some of them. The data hold around 57,000 clones, with about 78% observed a single time. Single viable CD3+CD4+CD8-CD45RO+ cells were sorted as the memory CD4+ T cells. Sequenced sample: memory CD4+ T cells from blood. The receptors shown here come from an adult in good health and CMV-seronegative. Some clones in this sample may be carry-over from other donors' samples.

The chain employs TRBV27 and TRBJ2-3, with TRBD2 as a possible D gene (5 bases). Per germline, CDR1 MNHEY and CDR2 SMNVEV (reference sequence). Trimming took off 3 bases at V and 4 bases at J, with 14 bases between the two ends. CDR3 length: 15 amino acids. CDR3 residues: CASSFVLDFADTQYF. The CDR3 DNA reads as TGTGCCAGCAGTTTTGTACTAGACTTCGCAGATACGCAGTATTTT.

The V and J genes are TRBV5-1 and TRBJ2-5, with D maybe TRBD1 (6 bases). The ends were cut back, 7 bases at V and 5 bases at J, with 18 bases in the middle. Germline loops: CDR1 SGHRS, CDR2 YFSETQ. CDR3 length equals 14 residues. Here the CDR3 DNA reads TGCGCCAGCGCGACAGGTCCGCCTCCGGAGACCCAGTACTTC. It translates to CASATGPPPETQYF.

The chain links TRBV27 to TRBJ2-1; 15 nucleotides align to TRBD2. Germline CDR1 reads MNHEY; CDR2 reads SMNVEV (reference sequence). Trimming at V came to 5 bases and at J to 10 bases, leaving 9 bases not matched to a gene. This CDR3 spans 16 amino acids. The CDR3 sequence: CASSLPGLAGGGEQFF. In DNA form, the CDR3 reads TGTGCCAGCAGTCTACCGGGACTAGCGGGAGGAGGGGAGCAGTTCTTC.

The rearrangement uses TRBV18 and TRBJ1-2; D gene unclear. The CDR3 is 14 residues long. Germline V lookup: CDR1 KGHSH, CDR2 LQKENI. Trimming took off 3 bases at V and 1 base at J, with 9 bases between the two ends. In nucleotides, the CDR3 is TGTGCCAGCTCACCCCAAGGAGATAACTATGGCTACACCTTC. Its protein is CASSPQGDNYGYTF.

This rearrangement joins TRBV30 to TRBJ1-2; a weak D match, TRBD1 (6 bases). CDR1 is GTSNPN, CDR2 SVGIG, per germline (reference sequence). The CDR3 length is 13 residues. Between the trimmed V and J ends, which lost 3 bases and 0 bases, there was a span of 8 bases. CDR3 in DNA: TGTGCCTGGAGGAGGGGGGCTAACTATGGCTACACCTTC. Its protein product is CAWRRGANYGYTF.

A single count supports this clone. J is TRBJ1-2 and V is TRBV29-1; D unresolved. Germline assignment: CDR1 SQVTM and CDR2 ANQGSEA. The CDR3 contains 12 residues. Between the trimmed V and J ends, which lost 4 bases and 3 bases, there was a span of 9 bases. Written as DNA, the CDR3 is TGCAGCGTTGGAGGGTCCCACTATGGCTACACCTTC. Translation gives CSVGGSHYGYTF.

The chain couples TRBV18 to TRBJ2-7; D not resolved. CDR1 and CDR2 from the germline V gene are KGHSH and LQKENI. V lost 4 bases and J lost 9, with 13 bases in between. The CDR3 sequence is 12 residues long. CDR3 in DNA: TGTGCCAGCTCACTCGATAAAGGTGGGCAGTACTTC. Translating it yields CASSLDKGGQYF.

This chain links TRBV19 with TRBJ1-2; D not resolved. This CDR3 has 18 amino acids. Trimming took 0 bases from V and 4 from J, leaving 21 bases between them. The V gene's germline CDR1 is LNHDA and CDR2 SQIVND (reference sequence). The CDR3 DNA sequence: TGTGCCAGTAGTATAGAATCGGTCGTTGGGCGCAGGTCCTATGGCTACACCTTC. Its protein product is CASSIESVVGRRSYGYTF.

The chain recombines TRBV10-3 with TRBJ2-6; the D gene is possibly TRBD1 (5 bases). V was pared by 4 bases and J by 2 bases, with 9 bases between. This CDR3 region has 15 residues. CDR1 and CDR2 (germline): ENHRY, SYGVKD. This CDR3 is CAISAAGTGANVLTF. CDR3 bases: TGTGCCATCAGTGCCGCAGGGACTGGGGCCAACGTCCTGACTTTC.

The chain employs TRBV6-5 and TRBJ1-6, with TRBD1 matching 8 bases. Germline CDR1 MNHEY, CDR2 SVGAGI. The junction had 6 bases not matched to a gene; V was cut back by 4 bases and J by 7 bases. The CDR3 has 15 amino acids. CDR3 bases: TGTGCCAGCAGTTCCCGACAGGGGTGGAATTCACCCCTCCACTTT. Translated, it gives CASSSRQGWNSPLHF.